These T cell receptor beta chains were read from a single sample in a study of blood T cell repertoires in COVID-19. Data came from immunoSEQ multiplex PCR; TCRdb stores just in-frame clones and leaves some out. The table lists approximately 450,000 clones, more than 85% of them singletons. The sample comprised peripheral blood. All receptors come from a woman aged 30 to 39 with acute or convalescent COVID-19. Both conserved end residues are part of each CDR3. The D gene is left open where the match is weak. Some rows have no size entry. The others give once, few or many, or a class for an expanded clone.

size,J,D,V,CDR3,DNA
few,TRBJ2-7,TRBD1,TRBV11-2,CASSLERTGTYEQYF,TGTGCCAGCAGCTTAGAACGGACAGGGACCTACGAGCAGTACTTC
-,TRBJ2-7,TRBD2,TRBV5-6,CASSVDSRAGGAYEQYF,TGTGCCAGCAGCGTCGATTCGAGAGCGGGAGGGGCCTACGAGCAGTACTTC
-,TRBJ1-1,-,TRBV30,CAWSILMNTEAFF,TGTGCCTGGAGTATACTGATGAACACTGAAGCTTTCTTT
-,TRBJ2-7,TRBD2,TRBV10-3,CAISEEIAGGSYEQYF,TGTGCCATCAGTGAAGAGATAGCGGGGGGGTCCTACGAGCAGTACTTC
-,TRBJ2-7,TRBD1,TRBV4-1,CASSRDSYFEQYF,TGCGCCAGCAGCAGGGACAGCTACTTCGAGCAGTACTTC
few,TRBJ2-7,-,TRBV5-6,CASSFSVGGAAYEQYF,TGTGCCAGCAGCTTTTCCGTAGGCGGGGCCGCGTACGAGCAGTACTTC
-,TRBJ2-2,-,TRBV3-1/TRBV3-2,CASSFHRSGVSTGELFF,TGTGCCAGCAGCTTCCATCGGTCGGGGGTTAGCACCGGGGAGCTGTTTTTT
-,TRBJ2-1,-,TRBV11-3,CASSLDVGQGGYNEQFF,TGTGCCAGCAGCTTAGATGTAGGGCAGGGCGGCTACAATGAGCAGTTCTTC
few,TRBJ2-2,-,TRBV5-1,CASSLYRSNTGELFF,TGCGCCAGCAGCTTATACAGGTCGAACACCGGGGAGCTGTTTTTT
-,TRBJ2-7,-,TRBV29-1,CSATRVGANTYEQYF,TGCAGCGCAACCCGGGTGGGGGCGAATACCTACGAGCAGTACTTC
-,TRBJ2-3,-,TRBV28,CASSLGVDTQYF,TGTGCCAGCAGTTTAGGAGTAGATACGCAGTATTTT
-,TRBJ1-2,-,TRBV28,CASSARTVLGDYGYTF,TGTGCCAGCAGTGCTCGGACAGTTCTCGGCGACTATGGCTACACCTTC
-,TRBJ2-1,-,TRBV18,CASSPQETGRSYNEQFF,TGTGCCAGCTCACCCCAAGAAACAGGGAGAAGCTACAATGAGCAGTTCTTC
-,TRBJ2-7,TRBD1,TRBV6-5,CASSQQGGTYEQYF,TGTGCCAGCAGTCAACAGGGGGGTACCTACGAGCAGTACTTC
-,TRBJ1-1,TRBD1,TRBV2,CASNRDRNTEAFF,TGTGCCAGCAATCGGGACAGAAACACTGAAGCTTTCTTT
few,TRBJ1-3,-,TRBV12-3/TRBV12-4,CAGGDSGNTIYF,TGTGCCGGAGGGGACTCTGGAAACACCATATATTTT
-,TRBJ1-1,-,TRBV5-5,CASSFTGRDTEAFF,TGTGCCAGCAGCTTTACAGGGAGGGACACTGAAGCTTTCTTT
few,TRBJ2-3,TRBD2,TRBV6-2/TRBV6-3,CASSPSGVRPDTQYF,TGTGCCAGCAGTCCAAGCGGGGTCCGCCCAGATACGCAGTATTTT
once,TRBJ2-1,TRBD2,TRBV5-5,CASSLGLAGIGEQFF,TGTGCCAGCAGCTTGGGACTAGCGGGGATAGGTGAGCAGTTCTTC
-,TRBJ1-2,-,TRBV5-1,CASSLGQSSGYTF,TGCGCCAGCAGCTTGGGCCAGTCTTCTGGCTACACCTTC
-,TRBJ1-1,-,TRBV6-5,CASSDSPNTEAFF,TGTGCCAGCTCCGACAGCCCGAACACTGAAGCTTTCTTT
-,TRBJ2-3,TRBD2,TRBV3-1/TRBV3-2,CASSQEGGGITDTQYF,TGTGCCAGCAGCCAAGAAGGCGGGGGGATAACAGATACGCAGTATTTT
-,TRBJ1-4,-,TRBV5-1,CASSLTVTNEKLFF,TGCGCCAGCAGCTTGACAGTAACTAATGAAAAACTGTTTTTT
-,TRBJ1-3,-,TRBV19,CASSTSLTAGNTIYF,TGTGCCAGTAGTACCTCCTTAACAGCTGGAAACACCATATATTTT
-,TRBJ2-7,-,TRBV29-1,CSVLGGGWEQYF,TGCAGCGTTTTAGGGGGGGGCTGGGAGCAGTACTTC
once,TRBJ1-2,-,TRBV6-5,CASRYAGGYTF,TGTGCCAGCAGATACGCGGGTGGCTACACCTTC
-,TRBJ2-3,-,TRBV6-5,CATEEAADTQYF,TGTGCCACCGAGGAGGCTGCAGATACGCAGTATTTT
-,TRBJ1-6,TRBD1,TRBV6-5,CASSITGGNSPLHF,TGTGCCAGCAGTATAACAGGGGGTAATTCACCCCTCCACTTT
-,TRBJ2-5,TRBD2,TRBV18,CASSKDSGEWETQYF,TGTGCCAGCTCGAAAGATAGCGGGGAGTGGGAGACCCAGTACTTC
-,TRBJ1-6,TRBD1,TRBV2,CASSLTGDHNSPLHF,TGTGCCAGCAGCCTGACAGGGGACCATAATTCACCCCTCCACTTT
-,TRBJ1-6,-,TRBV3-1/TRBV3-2,CASSQFETPLHF,TGTGCCAGCAGCCAATTCGAGACACCCCTCCACTTT
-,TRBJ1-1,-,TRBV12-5,CASGFPWGGENTEAFF,TGTGCTAGTGGTTTCCCCTGGGGCGGGGAGAACACTGAAGCTTTCTTT
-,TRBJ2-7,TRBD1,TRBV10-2,CASSPGQGAGEQYF,TGCGCCAGCAGCCCGGGACAGGGGGCCGGAGAGCAGTACTTC
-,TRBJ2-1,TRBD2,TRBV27,CATQLGGGAVEQFF,TGTGCCACCCAACTCGGCGGGGGGGCCGTTGAGCAGTTCTTC
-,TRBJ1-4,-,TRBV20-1,CSASVPHRNNEKLFF,TGCAGTGCTAGTGTCCCCCACAGAAATAATGAAAAACTGTTTTTT
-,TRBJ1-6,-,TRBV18,CASSANQGGNSPLHF,TGTGCCAGCTCAGCGAACCAGGGTGGGAATTCACCCCTCCACTTT
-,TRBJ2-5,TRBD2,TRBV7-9,CASRETGGQETQYF,TGTGCCAGCAGAGAAACGGGGGGGCAAGAGACCCAGTACTTC
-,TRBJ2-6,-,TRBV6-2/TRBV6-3,CASSYAGLAANVLTF,TGTGCCAGCAGTTACGCGGGGCTGGCGGCCAACGTCCTGACTTTC
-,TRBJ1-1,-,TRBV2,CASSLQGRATEAFF,TGTGCCAGCAGTTTACAGGGTAGAGCCACTGAAGCTTTCTTT
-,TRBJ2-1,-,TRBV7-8,CASSLGQHNEQFF,TGTGCCAGCAGCTTGGGACAACACAATGAGCAGTTCTTC
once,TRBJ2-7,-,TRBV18,CASSPNSGHVYEQYF,TGTGCCAGCTCACCAAATTCGGGACACGTTTACGAGCAGTACTTC
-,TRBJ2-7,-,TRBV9,CASSVGQFSYEQYF,TGTGCCAGCAGCGTAGGACAGTTCTCCTACGAGCAGTACTTC
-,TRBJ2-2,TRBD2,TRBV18,CASSPGLAENTGELFF,TGTGCCAGCTCCCCCGGACTAGCGGAAAACACCGGGGAGCTGTTTTTT